A single sample gave rise to the 2 T cell receptor beta chains below, sequenced in a study of early T cells in non-severe SARS-CoV-2 infection. TCRdb redid the calling of the 5' RACE reads with MiXCR, one entry per CDR3 protein. The table lists about 71,000 distinct CDR3 sequences, roughly 15% of them singletons. The sample here was whole blood, taken at baseline. Receptors were obtained from an adult who was a healthcare worker with PCR-confirmed SARS-CoV-2 infection or an uninfected control (not recorded which).

This clonotype was counted only a few times. J is TRBJ2-7 and V is TRBV28; TRBD1 matches 8 bases. CDR1 is MDHEN and CDR2 is SYDVKM in the germline V gene. This CDR3 is 15 amino acids long. The trim removed 6 bases at V and 7 bases at J, leaving 14 bases unmatched. CDR3 in amino acids: CASRTAGTGSGEQYF. The CDR3 region has the DNA TGTGCCAGCAGAACGGCCGGGACAGGATCAGGGGAGCAGTACTTC. The variable domain in full, with the rest retrieved from reference TRBV28 and TRBJ2-7, is DVKVTQSSRYLVKRTGEKVFLECVQDMDHENMFWYRQDPGLGLRLIYFSYDVKMKEKGDIPEGYSVSREKKERFSLILESASTNQTSMYLCASRTAGTGSGEQYFGPGTRLTVT.

This clonotype was observed many times. V and J are TRBV7-9 and TRBJ1-2; 9 nucleotides line up with TRBD1. V trimming: 1 base; J trimming: 6 bases; junction bases outside the gene matches: 9. The CDR3 is made up of 16 amino acids. In germline, CDR1 is SEHNR, CDR2 FQNEAQ (reference sequence). The CDR3 coding sequence is TGTGCCAGCAGCTTAGGGCCCCGGACAGGGGAGAATGGCTACACCTTC. Translation: CASSLGPRTGENGYTF.